The 18 T cell receptor beta chains below were found in one sample sequenced in a study of cytomegalovirus exposure and HLA in healthy donors. 60 Vbeta and 13 Jbeta primers were used in PCR. Generated by immunoSEQ multiplex PCR, the TCRdb table keeps only in-frame clones and is missing some. The data contain about 190,000 clones, over 80% of them seen just once; the ten biggest clones take up 10%. Source material: PBMCs. The receptor set was obtained from a woman in her forties or fifties in good health and CMV-seropositive.

The chain employs TRBV21-1 and TRBJ2-7; TRBD1 is the table's D call, not checked against the DNA. TRBV21-1 is a pseudogene locus. The CDR3 is 14 residues long. The CDR3 protein is CASSKPTTGREQYF. In DNA form, the CDR3 reads TGTGCCAGCAGCAAACCCACGACAGGGCGGGAGCAGTACTTC.

The rearrangement links TRBV5-4 to TRBJ2-5; 10 bases agree with TRBD2. This CDR3 is built from 20 residues. V shed 0 bases and J 0 bases; nucleotides not matched to a gene: 14. Germline CDR1 and CDR2: SGHNT and YYREEE (reference sequence). CDR3 DNA: TGTGCCAGCAGCTTGGGCGTTGGGGGGCTAGCGGGGGCGTACCAAGAGACCCAGTACTTC. Translation: CASSLGVGGLAGAYQETQYF.

The chain uses TRBV5-8 and TRBJ1-2, with 9 bases fitting TRBD1. The junction had 4 bases not matched to a gene; V was cut back by 2 bases and J by 2 bases. The CDR3 totals 15 residues. Germline assignment: CDR1 SGHTS and CDR2 YDEGEE. The CDR3 coding sequence is TGTGCCAGCAGCTTAGGCGACAGGGGGAACTATGGCTACACCTTC. Residues: CASSLGDRGNYGYTF.

This clone showed up just once. This rearrangement joins TRBV9 to TRBJ2-2, with a possible D match to TRBD1 (5 bases). Germline-derived CDR1 and CDR2 are SGDLS and YYNGEE. V was cut by 0 bases and J by 1 base, with 7 bases left in between. The CDR3 length is 15 residues. The CDR3 sequence: CASSVGQGNTGELFF. CDR3 nucleotide sequence: TGTGCCAGCAGCGTAGGGCAGGGGAACACCGGGGAGCTGTTTTTT. The whole variable domain, remainder taken from reference TRBV9 and TRBJ2-2, is DSGVTQTPKHLITATGQRVTLRCSPRSGDLSVYWYQQSLDQGLQFLIQYYNGEERAKGNILERFSAQQFPDLHSELNLSSLELGDSALYFCASSVGQGNTGELFFGEGSRLTVL.

The gene calls are TRBV19 and TRBJ2-3; 12 nucleotides match TRBD2. J gave up 0 bases and V 7 bases, and 8 bases lay outside the gene matches. Looked up from germline, CDR1 is LNHDA and CDR2 is SQIVND (reference sequence). This CDR3 spans 17 amino acids. CDR3 region: CASKGLAGTASTDTQYF. Here the CDR3 DNA reads TGTGCCAGTAAAGGACTAGCGGGGACAGCTAGCACAGATACGCAGTATTTT.

J is TRBJ1-3 and V is TRBV7-9, with TRBD1 matching over 10 bases. V trimming: 1 base; J trimming: 4 bases; junction bases outside the gene matches: 1. CDR3 length: 15 residues. The germline V gene encodes CDR1 SEHNR and CDR2 FQNEAQ (reference sequence). The CDR3 DNA reads TGTGCCAGCAGCTTAGGACAGGGGGCAGGAAACACCATATATTTT. It encodes CASSLGQGAGNTIYF.

This clone was observed once. The V call is TRBV25-1, the J call TRBJ2-7, with 9 bases fitting TRBD1. This CDR3 has 16 amino acids. Germline V gives CDR1 MGHDK, CDR2 SYGVNS. V lost 1 base and J lost 0; bases outside the gene matches: 4. Written as DNA, the CDR3 is TGTGCCAGCAGTGAATCCGGGACAGGGAGCTCCTACGAGCAGTACTTC. This sequence encodes CASSESGTGSSYEQYF.

The gene calls are TRBV5-4 and TRBJ1-4; 9 bases align to TRBD1. From germline, CDR1 is SGHNT and CDR2 YYREEE (reference sequence). Germline trimming cut 4 bases from V and 5 bases from J; bases unmatched to any gene: 9. The CDR3 runs 16 residues. Here the CDR3 DNA reads TGTGCCAGCAGCCATACCGGACAGGGGAGAAATGAAAAACTGTTTTTT. Protein sequence: CASSHTGQGRNEKLFF. The whole variable domain, filled in from reference TRBV5-4 and TRBJ1-4, reads ETGVTQSPTHLIKTRGQQVTLRCSSQSGHNTVSWYQQALGQGPQFIFQYYREEENGRGNFPPRFSGLQFPNYSSELNVNALELDDSALYLCASSHTGQGRNEKLFFGSGTQLSVL.

This chain joins TRBV10-1 and TRBJ1-2, with D uncertain. Deletions cut 5 bases from V and 4 bases from J, with 11 bases between. This CDR3 is 13 amino acids long. Looked up from germline, CDR1 is WNHNN and CDR2 is SYGVQD (reference sequence). This CDR3 reads CASSSAYSYGYTF. In DNA, the CDR3 is TGCGCCAGCAGTTCCGCCTATTCCTATGGCTACACCTTC.

This clone appeared a few times. V gene TRBV15 combines with J gene TRBJ1-4; D is uncertain. V was pared by 2 bases and J by 10 bases, with 11 bases between. From germline, CDR1 is LNHNV and CDR2 YYDKDF (reference sequence). CDR3 size: 13 residues. CDR3 in DNA: TGTGCCACCAGCAGAAATGGACGGGGAAAACTGTTTTTT. Protein: CATSRNGRGKLFF.

The chain carries TRBV28 and TRBJ1-5; D not certain. The CDR3 runs to 14 residues. Germline V gene sequence: CDR1 MDHEN, CDR2 SYDVKM. With 3 bases removed from V and 9 bases from J, the gap between germline ends came to 15 bases. The CDR3 region has the DNA TGTGCCAGCAGTTTGGTCCAAGAGGGAACGCCCCAGCATTTT. Translated: CASSLVQEGTPQHF.

The J gene is TRBJ2-7, the V gene TRBV5-8; D is undetermined. The germline gives CDR1 SGHTS, CDR2 YDEGEE. The V and J ends lost 0 bases and 2 bases respectively, with 15 bases between them. The CDR3 covers 16 residues. Here the CDR3 reads CASSLVRQTAAYEQYF. DNA for the CDR3: TGTGCCAGCAGCTTGGTTCGGCAGACTGCCGCCTACGAGCAGTACTTC.

V usage is TRBV6-6 and J usage is TRBJ1-1; D unclear. Germline CDR1 and CDR2: MNHNY and SVGAGI (reference sequence). V was shortened by 2 bases and J by 1 base, with 8 bases between the two germline ends. This CDR3 region has 14 residues. This CDR3 is CASSYTRKNTEAFF. CDR3 sequence (DNA): TGTGCCAGCAGTTACACCAGGAAGAACACTGAAGCTTTCTTT.

The rearrangement joins TRBV5-4 to TRBJ2-2; D call uncertain. Per the germline V gene, CDR1 is SGHNT and CDR2 is YYREEE (reference sequence). This CDR3 is 13 amino acids long. V lost 3 bases and J 1 base, leaving 4 bases between the germline ends. The CDR3 here is CASSSQNTGELFF. The CDR3, as DNA: TGTGCCAGCAGCTCACAGAACACCGGGGAGCTGTTTTTT.

In its sample, this clone was seen a few times. The chain is built from TRBV7-9 and TRBJ2-2, with D perhaps TRBD1 (5 bases). The CDR3 is 12 amino acids. Per the germline V gene, CDR1 is SEHNR and CDR2 is FQNEAQ (reference sequence). V dropped 3 bases and J dropped 7 bases, with 6 bases sitting between them. CDR3 DNA: TGTGCCAGCAGCTTCCAGGGCGGGGAGCTGTTTTTT. This sequence encodes CASSFQGGELFF.

For the CDR3, the DNA is TGTGCCAGCAGTTACTGGGGGGGCGCCGATGGGGCCAACGTCCTGACTTTC. As protein: CASSYWGGADGANVLTF. The V gene is TRBV6-7, the J gene TRBJ2-6; D possibly corresponds to TRBD2 (7 bases). TRBV6-7 is reported as an ORF; its role is uncertain. The V gene lost 1 base and the J gene lost 3 bases, with 13 bases spanning the gap. The CDR3 has 17 residues.

The V gene is TRBV9, the J gene TRBJ2-7; a weak D match, TRBD1 (5 bases). CDR3 size: 16 residues. V was trimmed by 4 bases and J by 1 base, leaving 18 bases between them. The germline V gene encodes CDR1 SGDLS and CDR2 YYNGEE. The DNA of the CDR3 is TGTGCCAGCAGCCCGCGCCCGGCAGGGTATTCCTACGAGCAGTACTTC. Amino acid sequence: CASSPRPAGYSYEQYF. Full variable domain (outside the CDR3, taken from reference TRBV9 and TRBJ2-7): DSGVTQTPKHLITATGQRVTLRCSPRSGDLSVYWYQQSLDQGLQFLIQYYNGEERAKGNILERFSAQQFPDLHSELNLSSLELGDSALYFCASSPRPAGYSYEQYFGPGTRLTVT.

The chain recombines TRBV5-1 with TRBJ1-1; TRBD1 matches at 9 bases. CDR3 size: 15 residues. CDR1 and CDR2 from the germline V gene are SGHRS and YFSETQ. The J segment lost 4 bases and the V segment lost 4 bases, leaving 8 bases of the junction unmatched. The DNA for the CDR3 is TGCGCCAGCAGCCAGGGACAGGGTTTTTTCACTGAAGCTTTCTTT. Its translation is CASSQGQGFFTEAFF.